Presented here are 21 T cell receptor beta chains from one specimen sequenced in a study of beta chain features in type 1 diabetes. The entirety of the isolated RNA underwent reverse transcription, so expressed TCRB transcripts were sequenced. Generated by immunoSEQ multiplex PCR, the TCRdb table keeps only in-frame clones and is missing some. The table shows under 400,000 clones, with less than 20% occurring only once. The specimen sequenced was naive CD4+ T cells from blood. The receptors were gathered from a woman aged 18-29 years in good health.

There are a few counts of this clone. The chain recombines TRBV30 with TRBJ1-4, with TRBD1 identical over 9 bases. Trimming cost V 2 bases and J 10 bases; bases outside gene matches: 11. The V gene's germline CDR1 is GTSNPN and CDR2 SVGIG (reference sequence). The CDR3 length is 15 residues. The CDR3 sequence is CAWSPRTGEVAKLFF. CDR3 DNA sequence: TGTGCCTGGAGTCCCCGGACAGGGGAGGTTGCAAAACTGTTTTTT.

The chain carries TRBV11-2 and TRBJ1-2; TRBD1 agrees at 7 bases. V was pared by 7 bases and J by 8 bases, with 13 bases of the junction left unmatched. CDR1 SGHAT and CDR2 FQNNGV come from the germline V gene. There are 14 residues in the CDR3. The CDR3 reads CASTDETGTDGYTF. The CDR3 nucleotides are TGTGCCAGCACCGATGAGACAGGGACTGACGGCTACACCTTC.

This clone was found a few times. The chain is built from TRBV30 and TRBJ1-1; D uncertain. The CDR3 is 11 amino acids. In germline, CDR1 is GTSNPN, CDR2 SVGIG (reference sequence). CDR3 in amino acids: CVFSKNTEAFF. For the CDR3, the DNA is TGTGTCTTTAGTAAGAACACTGAAGCTTTCTTT.

V usage is TRBV9 and J usage is TRBJ2-7, with a possible D match to TRBD1 (6 bases). Germline loops: CDR1 SGDLS, CDR2 YYNGEE. The CDR3 contains 15 residues. V gave up 5 bases and J gave up 4 bases, with 19 bases separating them. The CDR3 here is CASSPLGRGDYEQYF. CDR3 in DNA: TGTGCCAGCAGTCCCTTAGGCAGGGGCGATTACGAGCAGTACTTC.

V and J are TRBV4-3 and TRBJ2-7; 7 bases match TRBD2. Germline CDR1 LGHNA, CDR2 YSLEER. V was clipped by 0 bases and J by 7 bases; unmatched bases: 3. This CDR3 region has 13 residues. In nucleotides, the CDR3 is TGCGCCAGCAGCCAAGATGTCGGGGGGGAGCAGTACTTC. Amino acid sequence: CASSQDVGGEQYF.

The J gene is TRBJ1-2, the V gene TRBV5-6, with D hard to call. The CDR3 runs 13 residues. The V gene lost 4 bases and the J gene lost 4 bases, with 11 bases spanning the gap. Germline V gene lookup returns CDR1 SGHDT and CDR2 YYEEEE. The CDR3 DNA sequence: TGTGCCAGCAGCCCACAAGTTTCCTATGGCTACACCTTC. Protein: CASSPQVSYGYTF.

V gene TRBV2 combines with J gene TRBJ2-7; TRBD1 aligns across 10 bases. Germline-derived CDR1 and CDR2 are SNHLY and FYNNEI. The J segment lost 3 bases and the V segment lost 6 bases, leaving 2 bases of the junction unmatched. CDR3 length equals 13 residues. CDR3 amino acids: CASSGTGDYEQYF. The DNA for the CDR3 is TGTGCCAGCAGCGGGACAGGGGACTACGAGCAGTACTTC.

Of note for this clone: Mismatch with germline at one junction end may stem from a read error. The V and J genes are TRBV7-9 and TRBJ1-1, with TRBD1 matching 7 bases. CDR1 is SEHNR and CDR2 is FQNEAQ in the germline V gene (reference sequence). CDR3 length: 14 amino acids. CDR3 coding DNA: TGCGCCAGCAGCCAAGGGACAGCCTTCTCTGAAGCTTTCTTT. This codes for CASSQGTAFSEAFF.

This clone has a handful of counts. The J gene is TRBJ1-4, the V gene TRBV2; TRBD1 agrees at 10 bases. The J segment lost 4 bases and the V segment lost 7 bases, leaving 3 bases of the junction unmatched. There are 14 residues in the CDR3. The germline V gene has CDR1 SNHLY and CDR2 FYNNEI. CDR3 region: CASTRDRGNEKLFF. In DNA form, the CDR3 reads TGTGCCAGCACTAGGGACAGGGGTAATGAAAAACTGTTTTTT.

The chain couples TRBV5-6 to TRBJ2-1; 13 bases are shared with TRBD2. The J segment lost 4 bases and the V segment lost 4 bases, leaving 5 bases of the junction unmatched. The CDR3 is made up of 16 amino acids. Germline V gene lookup returns CDR1 SGHDT and CDR2 YYEEEE. CDR3 in DNA: TGTGCCAGCAGCACCGGGACTAGCGGGATATACAATGAGCAGTTCTTC. It codes for CASSTGTSGIYNEQFF.

The chain joins TRBV5-1 to TRBJ1-6, with D maybe TRBD1 (5 bases). The CDR3 runs to 15 residues. Deletions cut 2 bases from V and 0 bases from J, with 6 bases between. Germline CDR1 is SGHRS and CDR2 is YFSETQ. CDR3 region: CASSFDSSYNSPLHF. CDR3 DNA: TGCGCCAGCAGCTTCGACAGCTCCTATAATTCACCCCTCCACTTT.

This chain links TRBV11-2 with TRBJ2-3; no clear D gene. Germline-derived CDR1 and CDR2 are SGHAT and FQNNGV. V was clipped by 1 base and J by 5 bases, with 4 bases between them. The CDR3 loop spans 12 amino acids. CDR3 loop: CASSLAGDTQYF. Written as DNA, the CDR3 is TGTGCCAGCAGCTTAGCGGGAGATACGCAGTATTTT.

Here the CDR3 DNA reads TGCGCCAGCAGCCAAGTGGGAGGGCTGGGGGAGACCCAGTACTTC. Translated: CASSQVGGLGETQYF. The chain carries TRBV4-1 and TRBJ2-5, with 7 bases matching TRBD2. The CDR3 covers 15 residues. CDR1 and CDR2 from the germline V gene are MGHRA and YSYEKL. V trimming: 1 base; J trimming: 5 bases; junction bases outside the gene matches: 7.

This clone has only a few counts. J is TRBJ2-1 and V is TRBV20-1; D gene uncertain. Germline V lookup: CDR1 DFQATT, CDR2 SNEGSKA (reference sequence). Trimming removed 0 bases at V and 6 bases at J, with 3 bases between. The CDR3 spans 11 residues. The CDR3 sequence is CSARDSNEQFF. The CDR3 DNA reads TGCAGTGCTAGAGATAGCAATGAGCAGTTCTTC.

The rearrangement links TRBV11-1 to TRBJ2-7; possible D gene TRBD2, 6 bases. CDR3 length: 16 residues. Germline-derived CDR1 and CDR2 are SGHAT and FQDESV (reference sequence). V gave up 6 bases and J gave up 0 bases, with 18 bases separating them. CDR3: CASRGLGRWSSYEQYF. CDR3 DNA sequence: TGTGCCAGCAGGGGACTCGGGCGGTGGAGCTCCTACGAGCAGTACTTC.

A few counts support this clone. The rearrangement uses TRBV15 and TRBJ2-5; 9 nucleotides match TRBD1. The CDR3 loop spans 15 amino acids. V lost 0 bases to trimming and J lost 5 bases; unmatched junction nucleotides: 4. Per the germline V gene, CDR1 is LNHNV and CDR2 is YYDKDF (reference sequence). The CDR3 region has the DNA TGTGCCACCAGCAGAGAAGGGACAGGGAGGGAGACCCAGTACTTC. This encodes CATSREGTGRETQYF.

J is TRBJ2-1 and V is TRBV6-1; a weak D match, TRBD2 (5 bases). This CDR3 has 11 amino acids. Looked up from germline, CDR1 is MNHNS and CDR2 is SASEGT. V was shortened by 10 bases and J by 3 bases, with 7 bases between the two germline ends. The CDR3 DNA reads as TGTGCCATTCGGGGCTACAATGAGCAGTTCTTC. Translation: CAIRGYNEQFF.

Only a few counts were recorded for this clone. This chain joins TRBV25-1 and TRBJ2-3; D not certain. CDR1 MGHDK and CDR2 SYGVNS come from the germline V gene. The CDR3 length is 12 residues. Trimming cost V 6 bases and J 1 base, with 5 bases left between them. The CDR3 spells CASSPGTDTQYF. The CDR3 nucleotides read TGTGCCAGCAGCCCCGGCACAGATACGCAGTATTTT. Full variable domain (outside the CDR3, taken from reference TRBV25-1 and TRBJ2-3): EADIYQTPRYLVIGTGKKITLECSQTMGHDKMYWYQQDPGMELHLIHYSYGVNSTEKGDLSSESTVSRIRTEHFPLTLESARPSHTSQYLCASSPGTDTQYFGPGTRLTVL.

This rearrangement joins TRBV30 to TRBJ1-2; D not certain. Germline CDR1 is GTSNPN and CDR2 is SVGIG (reference sequence). Trimming removed 2 bases from V and 5 bases from J, with 6 bases in between. The CDR3 sequence is 11 residues long. CDR3: CAWSSNYGYTF. CDR3 DNA: TGTGCCTGGAGTTCCAATTATGGCTACACCTTC.

This clone turned up a few times. The chain links TRBV9 to TRBJ2-1; TRBD1 matches at 8 bases. Per germline, CDR1 SGDLS and CDR2 YYNGEE. This CDR3 has 15 residues. V was clipped by 3 bases and J by 3 bases; unmatched bases: 5. CDR3 bases: TGTGCCAGCAGCGGTCCGGGGACAGGCTACAATGAGCAGTTCTTC. This codes for CASSGPGTGYNEQFF.

This clone was counted between two and nine times. V usage is TRBV4-1 and J usage is TRBJ2-6; D perhaps matches TRBD1 (6 bases). The CDR3 extends over 16 amino acids. The germline gives CDR1 MGHRA, CDR2 YSYEKL. V was trimmed by 5 bases and J by 2 bases, leaving 13 bases between them. The CDR3 DNA reads as TGCGCCAGCAGCAAGACTACAGGGCCTGGGGCCAACGTCCTGACTTTC. Protein product: CASSKTTGPGANVLTF.